These 4 T cell receptor beta chains originate from one sample sequenced in a study of shared clonotypes between healthy human individuals. Profiled with immunoSEQ multiplex PCR; TCRdb holds only in-frame clones, not every one. The sample has 2 million to 2.5 million clones, roughly 94% seen once; the top ten hold 0.9% to 1.4%. Positive CCR7 selection of CD45RO-negative cells yielded the naive CD8 cells, and terminally differentiated effector memory CD45RA+ cells were excluded. The specimen was naive CD8+ T cells sorted from blood. These receptor sequences come from a young man in good health.

V gene TRBV29-1 combines with J gene TRBJ2-2; D perhaps matches TRBD1 (5 bases). CDR3 size: 14 residues. CDR1 is SQVTM and CDR2 is ANQGSEA in the germline V gene. V lost 2 bases to trimming and J lost 4 bases, with 11 bases between them. Here the CDR3 DNA reads TGCAGCGTTGAAATCAGGGATGGCACCGGGGAGCTGTTTTTT. This gives the protein CSVEIRDGTGELFF.

This clone appeared a single time. The V call is TRBV6-1, the J call TRBJ1-2; maybe TRBD1 (5 bases). The CDR3 is made up of 18 amino acids. V was cut by 0 bases and J by 0 bases, with 17 bases left in between. Germline assignment: CDR1 MNHNS and CDR2 SASEGT. CDR3 sequence reads: CASSEARGSTLPNYGYTF. As DNA, the CDR3 is TGTGCCAGCAGTGAAGCGCGGGGCAGCACTTTACCTAACTATGGCTACACCTTC.

The count of this clone is one. The chain uses TRBV6-5 and TRBJ1-5, with TRBD1 matching over 7 bases. The germline gives CDR1 MNHEY, CDR2 SVGAGI. With V trimmed by 5 bases and J by 3 bases, 4 bases remained unmatched. This CDR3 spans 14 amino acids. This CDR3 reads CASSPQGPNQPQHF. The CDR3 bases are TGTGCCAGCAGTCCACAGGGGCCCAATCAGCCCCAGCATTTT.

The chain has TRBV4-1 and TRBJ2-7, with TRBD1 identical over 11 bases. V lost 3 bases to trimming and J lost 2 bases; unmatched junction nucleotides: 6. Per the germline V gene, CDR1 is MGHRA and CDR2 is YSYEKL. The CDR3 is 16 residues long. The CDR3 region has the DNA TGCGCCAGCAGCCAGAAAGGACAGGGGGCTACCTACGAGCAGTACTTC. This sequence encodes CASSQKGQGATYEQYF.